The clone carrying this T cell receptor beta chain occurred once. The CDR3 runs 16 residues. Germline V gene lookup returns CDR1 SGHRS and CDR2 YFSETQ. V lost 4 bases to trimming and J lost 0 bases; unmatched junction nucleotides: 4. This specimen comes from a study of cytomegalovirus exposure and HLA in healthy donors. Amplification used 60 Vbeta primers and 13 Jbeta primers. Clones were read by immunoSEQ multiplex PCR, and TCRdb kept only the in-frame ones, dropping some. The sample lists around 110,000 clones; around 77% were seen once. Sequences were obtained from PBMCs. The TCR comes from a male donor in good health and CMV-seronegative. The rearrangement joins TRBV5-1 to TRBJ2-3; 11 nucleotides line up with TRBD2. Here the CDR3 DNA reads TGCGCCAGCAGCGAGACTAGCGGGGCTAGCACAGATACGCAGTATTTT. This codes for CASSETSGASTDTQYF.